One T cell receptor beta chain is described in this entry. Germline values: CDR1 LGHNT, CDR2 FRNRAP. The CDR3 totals 16 residues. Trimming shortened V by 4 bases and J by 0 bases, and 13 bases separated the two germline ends. The assay was immunoSEQ multiplex PCR, and TCRdb's table has in-frame clones only and misses some. The table lists nearly 200,000 clones, 80% to 90% of them singletons. This entry comes from a study of blood T cell repertoires in COVID-19. The chain is built from TRBV12-5 and TRBJ1-3; D remains ambiguous. The TCR originated in an older woman with acute or convalescent COVID-19. Sequences were obtained from peripheral blood. CDR3 DNA sequence: TGTGCTAGTGGTTCGCAACAGCGGAGCTCTGGAAACACCATATATTTT. Translation: CASGSQQRSSGNTIYF.